Below, 5 T cell receptor beta chains from the same sample are listed, as sequenced in a study of cytomegalovirus exposure and HLA in healthy donors. PCR used 60 Vbeta primers and 13 Jbeta primers. This table comes from immunoSEQ multiplex PCR, and its TCRdb copy is limited to in-frame clones, with some not included. The repertoire table contains about 160,000 clones. Sequences were obtained from PBMCs. These receptors were obtained from a man younger than 45 in good health and CMV-seronegative.

The V gene is TRBV7-2, the J gene TRBJ2-7; the D gene is possibly TRBD1 (6 bases). Trimming pared 5 bases from V and 2 bases from J, leaving 19 bases between. CDR1 is SGHTA, CDR2 FQGNSA, per germline. This CDR3 comprises 16 residues. The DNA for the CDR3 is TGTGCCAGCAGCCTCACCTCGGACAGTACCACCTACGAGCAGTACTTC. Its translation: CASSLTSDSTTYEQYF.

The chain has TRBV5-1 and TRBJ2-5; D is ambiguous. The CDR3 has 13 residues. The V end lost 1 base, the J end lost 7 bases, and 11 bases lay between the germline ends. Germline V gives CDR1 SGHRS, CDR2 YFSETQ. The CDR3 protein is CASSLTALRTQYF. The CDR3 nucleotides read TGCGCCAGCAGCTTGACAGCCCTGAGGACCCAGTACTTC.

V and J are TRBV7-8 and TRBJ1-1, with D unresolved. The ends were cut back, 5 bases at V and 0 bases at J, with 16 bases in the middle. Germline V gene lookup returns CDR1 SGHVS and CDR2 FQNEAQ. The CDR3 is 16 amino acids. The CDR3 region is CASSDTAGFVNTEAFF. The CDR3, as DNA: TGTGCCAGCAGCGACACGGCGGGGTTCGTGAACACTGAAGCTTTCTTT.

The chain carries TRBV5-1 and TRBJ1-2, with 9 bases lining up with TRBD1. Germline V lookup: CDR1 SGHRS, CDR2 YFSETQ. The CDR3 totals 14 residues. The trim removed 3 bases at V and 4 bases at J, leaving 4 bases unmatched. CDR3 residues: CASSSGTGSYGYTF. The DNA for the CDR3 is TGCGCCAGCAGCTCCGGGACAGGGAGCTATGGCTACACCTTC. Full variable domain (remainder filled in from reference TRBV5-1 and TRBJ1-2): KAGVTQTPRYLIKTRGQQVTLSCSPISGHRSVSWYQQTPGQGLQFLFEYFSETQRNKGNFPGRFSGRQFSNSRSEMNVSTLELGDSALYLCASSSGTGSYGYTFGSGTRLTVV.

The chain combines TRBV25-1 with TRBJ2-5, with D possibly matching TRBD1 (6 bases). Germline CDR1 is MGHDK and CDR2 is SYGVNS. Trimming pared 0 bases from V and 0 bases from J, leaving 11 bases between. The CDR3 loop spans 16 amino acids. The CDR3 DNA reads as TGTGCCAGCAGTGAATACCCAACAGGGAACCAAGAGACCCAGTACTTC. Translated: CASSEYPTGNQETQYF.